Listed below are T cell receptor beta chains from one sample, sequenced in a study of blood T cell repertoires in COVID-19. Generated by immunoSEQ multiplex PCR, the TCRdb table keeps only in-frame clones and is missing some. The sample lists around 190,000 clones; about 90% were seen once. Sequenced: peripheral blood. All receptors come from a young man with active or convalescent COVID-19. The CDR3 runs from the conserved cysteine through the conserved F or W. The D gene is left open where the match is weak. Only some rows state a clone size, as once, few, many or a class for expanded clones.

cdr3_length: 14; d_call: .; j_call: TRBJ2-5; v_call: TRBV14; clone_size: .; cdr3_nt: TGTGCCAGCAGCCAAGACCATTCGGGGGAGACCCAGTACTTC; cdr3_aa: CASSQDHSGETQYF
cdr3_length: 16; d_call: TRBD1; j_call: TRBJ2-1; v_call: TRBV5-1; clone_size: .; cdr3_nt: TGCGCCAGCAGCTTCAGGGCCGGGACAGGGGCTCCTGAGCAGTTCTTC; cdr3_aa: CASSFRAGTGAPEQFF
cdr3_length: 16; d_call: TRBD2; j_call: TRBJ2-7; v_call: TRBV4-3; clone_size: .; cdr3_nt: TGCGCCAGCAGCCAAGAACGAGCGGGAGGGTCCTACGAGCAGTACTTC; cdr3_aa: CASSQERAGGSYEQYF
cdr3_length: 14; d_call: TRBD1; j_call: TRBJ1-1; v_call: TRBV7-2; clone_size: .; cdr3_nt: TGTGCCAGTAAATTCCAGGGGGTGAACACTGAAGCTTTCTTT; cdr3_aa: CASKFQGVNTEAFF
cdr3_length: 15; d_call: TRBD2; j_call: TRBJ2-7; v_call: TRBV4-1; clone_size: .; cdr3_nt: TGCGCCAGCAGCCACCCGACTAGCGGGACCTACGAGCAGTACTTC; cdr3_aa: CASSHPTSGTYEQYF
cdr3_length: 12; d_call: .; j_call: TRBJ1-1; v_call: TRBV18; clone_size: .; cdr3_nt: TGTGCCAGCTCACCGAGTGGCACTGAAGCTTTCTTT; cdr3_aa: CASSPSGTEAFF
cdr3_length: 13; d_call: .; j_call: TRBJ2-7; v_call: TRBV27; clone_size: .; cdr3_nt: TGTGCCAGCAGTATCGCGCAGGGGAACGAGCAGTACTTC; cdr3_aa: CASSIAQGNEQYF
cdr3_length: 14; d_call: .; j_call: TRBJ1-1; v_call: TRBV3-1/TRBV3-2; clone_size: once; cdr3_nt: TGTGCCAGCAGCCAAGATCAGGCGAACACTGAAGCTTTCTTT; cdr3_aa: CASSQDQANTEAFF
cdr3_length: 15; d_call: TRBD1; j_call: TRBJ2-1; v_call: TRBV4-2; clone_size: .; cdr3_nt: TGTGCCAGCAGCCAAAATTCCGGGACAGGGTATGAGCAGTTCTTC; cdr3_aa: CASSQNSGTGYEQFF
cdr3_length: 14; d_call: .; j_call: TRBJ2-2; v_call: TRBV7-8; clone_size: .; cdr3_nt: TGTGCCAGCAGACCGAACAGGGCAGGCGGGGAGCTGTTTTTT; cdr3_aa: CASRPNRAGGELFF
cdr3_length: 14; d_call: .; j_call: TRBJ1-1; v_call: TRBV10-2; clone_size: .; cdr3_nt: TGCGCCAGCAGATTCTCCACAGGGACCGCTGAAGCTTTCTTT; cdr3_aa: CASRFSTGTAEAFF
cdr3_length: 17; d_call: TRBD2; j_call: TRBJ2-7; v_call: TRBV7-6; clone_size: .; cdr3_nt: TGTGCCAGCAGCTTACGTCTACTAGCGGGCCGATCCTACGAGCAGTACTTC; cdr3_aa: CASSLRLLAGRSYEQYF
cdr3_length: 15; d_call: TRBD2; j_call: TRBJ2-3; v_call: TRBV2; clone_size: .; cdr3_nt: TGTGCCAGCAGTCCACTAGCGGGTAGCACAGATATGCAGTATTTT; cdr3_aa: CASSPLAGSTDMQYF
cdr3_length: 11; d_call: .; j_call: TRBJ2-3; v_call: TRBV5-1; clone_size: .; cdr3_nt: TGCGCCAGTCGACTCCTGGATACGCAGTATTTT; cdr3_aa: CASRLLDTQYF
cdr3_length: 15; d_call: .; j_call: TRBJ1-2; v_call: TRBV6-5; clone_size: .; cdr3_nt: TGTGCCAGCAGTTACAAAATTACAGGGTTCGATGGCTACACCTTC; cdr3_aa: CASSYKITGFDGYTF
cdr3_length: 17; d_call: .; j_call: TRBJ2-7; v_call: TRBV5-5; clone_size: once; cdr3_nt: TGTGCCAGCAGCCCCCGTGGATCCGGGACTGAAACCTACGAGCAGTACTTC; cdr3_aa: CASSPRGSGTETYEQYF
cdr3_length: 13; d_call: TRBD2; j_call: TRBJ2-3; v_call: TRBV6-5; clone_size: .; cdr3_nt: TGTGCCATCCACGTGGCGGGAGTGGGCACGCAGTATTTT; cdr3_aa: CAIHVAGVGTQYF
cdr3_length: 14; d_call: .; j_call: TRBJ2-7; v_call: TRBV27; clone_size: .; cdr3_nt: TGTGCCAGCAGTTGGGACGGGAGCTCCTACGAGCAGTACTTC; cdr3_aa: CASSWDGSSYEQYF
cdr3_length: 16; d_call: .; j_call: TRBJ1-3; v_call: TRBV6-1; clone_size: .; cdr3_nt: TGTGCCAGCAGTGCAGACAGGTTGAACTCTGGAAACACCATATATTTT; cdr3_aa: CASSADRLNSGNTIYF
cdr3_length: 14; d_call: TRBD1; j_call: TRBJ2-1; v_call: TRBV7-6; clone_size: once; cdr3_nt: TGTGCCAGCAGCTTGACAGGGACCTACAATGAGCAGTTCTTC; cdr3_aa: CASSLTGTYNEQFF
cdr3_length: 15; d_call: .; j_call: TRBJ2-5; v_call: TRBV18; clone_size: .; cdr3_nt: TGTGCCAGCTCACCACGTCCCGCGGTACGGGAGACCCAGTACTTC; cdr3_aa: CASSPRPAVRETQYF
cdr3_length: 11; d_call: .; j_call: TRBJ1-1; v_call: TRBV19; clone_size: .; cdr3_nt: TGTGCCAGCCAGAGACAGTCTCGTGCTTTCTTT; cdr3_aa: CASQRQSRAFF
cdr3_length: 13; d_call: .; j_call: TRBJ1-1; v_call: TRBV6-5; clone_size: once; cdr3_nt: TGTGCCAGCAGTTACTCGAGCTCCACTGAAGCTTTCTTT; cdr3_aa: CASSYSSSTEAFF
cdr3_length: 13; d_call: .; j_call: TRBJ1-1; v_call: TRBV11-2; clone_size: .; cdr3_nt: TGTGCCAGCAGCGTTACAGAGAACACTGAAGCTTTCTTT; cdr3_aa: CASSVTENTEAFF
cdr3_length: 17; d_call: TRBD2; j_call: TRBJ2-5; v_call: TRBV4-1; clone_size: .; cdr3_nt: TGCGCCAGCAGCCTAGTACCGGGACTAGCGTTAAAAGAGACCCAGTACTTC; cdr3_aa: CASSLVPGLALKETQYF
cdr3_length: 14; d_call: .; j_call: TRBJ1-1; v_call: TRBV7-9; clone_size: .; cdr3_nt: TGTGCCAGCAGCCTGGGCAGGTCGAACACTGAAGCTTTCTTT; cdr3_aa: CASSLGRSNTEAFF
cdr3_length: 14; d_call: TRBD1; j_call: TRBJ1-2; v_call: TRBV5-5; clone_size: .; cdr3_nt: TGTGCCAGCAGCTTGAATGCAGGGGGAGGAGGCTACACCTTC; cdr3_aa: CASSLNAGGGGYTF
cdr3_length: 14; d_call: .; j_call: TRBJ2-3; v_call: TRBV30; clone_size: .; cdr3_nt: TGTGCCTGGAGTCCTAGCAGGCTCACAGATACGCAGTATTTT; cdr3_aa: CAWSPSRLTDTQYF
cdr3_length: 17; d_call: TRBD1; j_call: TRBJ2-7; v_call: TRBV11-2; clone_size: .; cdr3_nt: TGTGCCAGCAGCCCGGGACAGGGGCCGAAGCTATCCTACGAGCAGTACTTC; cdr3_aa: CASSPGQGPKLSYEQYF
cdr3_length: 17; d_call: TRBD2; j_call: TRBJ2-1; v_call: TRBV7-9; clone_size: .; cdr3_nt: TGTGCCAGCAGCTTAGCGGGGCGGGAGGTCATCTACAATGAGCAGTTCTTC; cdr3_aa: CASSLAGREVIYNEQFF
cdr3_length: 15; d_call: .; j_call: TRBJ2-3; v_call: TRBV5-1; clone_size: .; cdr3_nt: TGCGCCAGCAGCGATTCTACTAGGTCCACAGATACGCAGTATTTT; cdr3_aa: CASSDSTRSTDTQYF
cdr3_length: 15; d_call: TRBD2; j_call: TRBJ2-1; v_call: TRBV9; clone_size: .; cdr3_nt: TGTGCCAGCAGCGCTATAGCGGGGCAGCTCAATGAGCAGTTCTTC; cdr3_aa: CASSAIAGQLNEQFF
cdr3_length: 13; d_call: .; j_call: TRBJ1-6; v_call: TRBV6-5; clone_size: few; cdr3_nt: TGTGCCAGCAGTTTCAGGGTTGGTTCACCCCTCCACTTT; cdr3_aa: CASSFRVGSPLHF
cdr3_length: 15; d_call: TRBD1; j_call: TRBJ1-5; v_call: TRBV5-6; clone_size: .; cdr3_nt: TGTGCCAGCAGCGTAGGGACAGCTAGCAATCAGCCCCAGCATTTT; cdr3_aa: CASSVGTASNQPQHF
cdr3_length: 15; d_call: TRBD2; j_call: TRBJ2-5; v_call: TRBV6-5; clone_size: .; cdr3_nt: TGTGCCAGCGAGGCGGGGGACTACGTGGTCGAGACCCAGTACTTC; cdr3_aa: CASEAGDYVVETQYF
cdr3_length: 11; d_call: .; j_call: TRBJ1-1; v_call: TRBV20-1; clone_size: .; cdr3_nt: TGCAGTGCTAGTTATCACACTGAAGCTTTCTTT; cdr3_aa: CSASYHTEAFF
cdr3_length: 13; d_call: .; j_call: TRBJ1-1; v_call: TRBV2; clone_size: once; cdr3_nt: TGTGCCGGTCTGAGGGAAAAGAACACTGAAGCTTTCTTT; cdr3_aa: CAGLREKNTEAFF
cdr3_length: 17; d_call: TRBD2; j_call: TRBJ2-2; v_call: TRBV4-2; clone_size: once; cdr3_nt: TGTGCCAGCAGCCAAGATCGCCTAGCGGGAGATCACGGGGAGCTGTTTTTT; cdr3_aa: CASSQDRLAGDHGELFF
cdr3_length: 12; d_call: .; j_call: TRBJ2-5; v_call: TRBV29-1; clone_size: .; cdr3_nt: TGCAGCGCGACAGAGAGCCAAGAGACCCAGTACTTC; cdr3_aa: CSATESQETQYF
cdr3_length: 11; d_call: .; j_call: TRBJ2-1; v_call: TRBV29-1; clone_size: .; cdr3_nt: TGCAGCGAAGACTCTGGCAATGAGCAGTTCTTC; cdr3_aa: CSEDSGNEQFF
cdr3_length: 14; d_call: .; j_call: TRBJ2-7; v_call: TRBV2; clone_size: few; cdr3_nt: TGTGCCAGCAGTTTCGGACAGAACGGCTACGAGCAGTACTTC; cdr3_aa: CASSFGQNGYEQYF
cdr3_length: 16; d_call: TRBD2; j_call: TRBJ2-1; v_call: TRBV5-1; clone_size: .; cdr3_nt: TGCGCCAGCAGTCTAAACCCCCCGGGGGGAAGTGATGAGCAGTTCTTC; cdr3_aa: CASSLNPPGGSDEQFF
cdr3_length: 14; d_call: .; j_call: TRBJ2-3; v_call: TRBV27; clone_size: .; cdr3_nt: TGTGCCAGCAGTTCGAACGGAGGCACAGATACGCAGTATTTT; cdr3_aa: CASSSNGGTDTQYF
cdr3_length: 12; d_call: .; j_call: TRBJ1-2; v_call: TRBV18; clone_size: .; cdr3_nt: TGTGCCAGCTCCCCCGACAGCTATGGCTACACCTTC; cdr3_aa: CASSPDSYGYTF
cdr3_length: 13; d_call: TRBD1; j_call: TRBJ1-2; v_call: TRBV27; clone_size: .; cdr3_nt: TGTGCCAGCAGTTTCGACAGGGACTATGGCTACACCTTC; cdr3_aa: CASSFDRDYGYTF
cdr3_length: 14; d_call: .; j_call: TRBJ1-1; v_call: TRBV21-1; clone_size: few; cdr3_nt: TGTGCCAGCAGCGAAGGGACAGGGTGGACTGAAGCTTTCTTT; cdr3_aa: CASSEGTGWTEAFF
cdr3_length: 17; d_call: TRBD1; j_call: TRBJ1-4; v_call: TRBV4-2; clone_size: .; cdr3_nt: TGTGCCAGCAGCGAAGATTGGCCAGGGACAGGTGGTGAAAAACTGTTTTTT; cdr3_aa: CASSEDWPGTGGEKLFF
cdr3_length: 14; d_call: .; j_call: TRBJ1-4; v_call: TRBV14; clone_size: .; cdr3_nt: TGTGCCAGCAGCCCGGGTGGGGGCGGTGAAAAACTGTTTTTT; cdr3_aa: CASSPGGGGEKLFF
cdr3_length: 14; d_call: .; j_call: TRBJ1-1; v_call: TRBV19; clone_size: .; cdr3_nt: TGTGCCAGTAGTGAGGGAGCGATGAACACTGAAGCTTTCTTT; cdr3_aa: CASSEGAMNTEAFF
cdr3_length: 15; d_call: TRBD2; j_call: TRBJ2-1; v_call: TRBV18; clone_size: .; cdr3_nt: TGTGCCAGCTCACCCTATAGCGGGAGGGACAATGAGCAGTTCTTC; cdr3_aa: CASSPYSGRDNEQFF
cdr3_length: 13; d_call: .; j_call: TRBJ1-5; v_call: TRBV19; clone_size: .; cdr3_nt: TGTGCCAGTACTCCCAGCAGCGCACAGCCCCAGCATTTT; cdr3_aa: CASTPSSAQPQHF
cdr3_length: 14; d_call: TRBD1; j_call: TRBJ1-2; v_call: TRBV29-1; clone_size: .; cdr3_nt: TGCAGCGTTGAACCGTCGAAGGGGGCGGGAGGCTACACCTTC; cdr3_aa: CSVEPSKGAGGYTF
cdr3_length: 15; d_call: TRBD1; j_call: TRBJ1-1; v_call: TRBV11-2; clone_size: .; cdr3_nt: TGTGCCAGCAGCTTCCCCCGGACAGGCTACACTGAAGCTTTCTTT; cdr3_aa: CASSFPRTGYTEAFF
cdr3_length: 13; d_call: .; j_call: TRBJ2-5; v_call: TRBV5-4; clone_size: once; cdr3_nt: TGTGCCAGCAGCCTTAGGGGCCAAGAGACCCAGTACTTC; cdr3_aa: CASSLRGQETQYF
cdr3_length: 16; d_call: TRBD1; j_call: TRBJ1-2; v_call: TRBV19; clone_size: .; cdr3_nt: TGTGCCAGTAGCGGAACCTTCGGGACAGGGACCTATGGCTACACCTTC; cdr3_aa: CASSGTFGTGTYGYTF
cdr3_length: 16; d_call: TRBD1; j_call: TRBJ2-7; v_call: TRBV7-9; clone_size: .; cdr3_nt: TGTGCCAGCAGCCTCTGGTGGGGGACAGGGGGGTCCGAGCAGTACTTC; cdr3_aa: CASSLWWGTGGSEQYF
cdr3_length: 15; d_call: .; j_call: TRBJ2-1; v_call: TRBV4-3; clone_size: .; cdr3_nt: TGCGCCAGCAGCCAAGCGGGATTTCCCTACAATGAGCAGTTCTTC; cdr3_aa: CASSQAGFPYNEQFF
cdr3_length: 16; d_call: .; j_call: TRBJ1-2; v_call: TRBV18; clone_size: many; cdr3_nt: TGTGCCAGCTCATCCCCCGCCGGGGGGCTTGTCGATGGCTACACCTTC; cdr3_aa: CASSSPAGGLVDGYTF
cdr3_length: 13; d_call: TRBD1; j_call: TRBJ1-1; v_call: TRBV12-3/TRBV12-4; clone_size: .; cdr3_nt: TGTGCCAGCAGTGTAAGGGACAGGGGGAAAGCTTTCTTT; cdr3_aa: CASSVRDRGKAFF